This T cell receptor (beta chain) is drawn from a study of blood T cell repertoires in COVID-19. Study-level information: Samples of COVID-19 (acute and convalescent) were obtained from the United States, Italy and Spain. T cells, B-cell-depleted T cells, or PBMCs provided the cDNA or gDNA that served as material.

The V and J ends lost 4 bases and 5 bases respectively, with 8 bases between them. Germline-derived CDR1 and CDR2 are GTSNPN and SVGIG (reference sequence). The CDR3 spans 12 residues. In the authors' methods: Reference gene primer amplification yielded estimated nucleated cell counts. Profiling relied on immunoSEQ multiplex PCR, and the TCRdb table lists in-frame clones only, not all of them. V and J calls and clone size follow that table, whereas D and trimming were derived from the DNA. This sample yields roughly 100,000 clones, of which about four fifths are seen a single time; approximately 26% belongs to the top ten.

The specimen was peripheral blood. The clonotype was recovered from a man aged 55 to 70 with acute or convalescent COVID-19. The gene calls are TRBV30 and TRBJ2-2; D is unresolved. This CDR3 is CAWTEMTGELFF. The CDR3 DNA sequence: TGTGCCTGGACAGAAATGACCGGGGAGCTGTTTTTT.